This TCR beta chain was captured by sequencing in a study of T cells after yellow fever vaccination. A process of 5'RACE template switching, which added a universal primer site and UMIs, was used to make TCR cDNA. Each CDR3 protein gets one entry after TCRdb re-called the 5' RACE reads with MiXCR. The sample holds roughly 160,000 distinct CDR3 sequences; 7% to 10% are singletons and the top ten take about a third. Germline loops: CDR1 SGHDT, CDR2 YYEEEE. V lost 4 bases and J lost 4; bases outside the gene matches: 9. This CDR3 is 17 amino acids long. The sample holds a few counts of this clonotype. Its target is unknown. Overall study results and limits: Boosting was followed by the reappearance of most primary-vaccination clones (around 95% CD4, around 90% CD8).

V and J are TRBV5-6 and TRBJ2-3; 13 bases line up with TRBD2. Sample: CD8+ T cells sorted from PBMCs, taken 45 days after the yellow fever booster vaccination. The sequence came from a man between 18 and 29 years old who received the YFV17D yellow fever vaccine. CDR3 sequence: CASSAFTSGGAADTQYF. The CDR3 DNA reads TGTGCCAGCAGCGCATTTACTAGCGGGGGGGCGGCAGATACGCAGTATTTT.